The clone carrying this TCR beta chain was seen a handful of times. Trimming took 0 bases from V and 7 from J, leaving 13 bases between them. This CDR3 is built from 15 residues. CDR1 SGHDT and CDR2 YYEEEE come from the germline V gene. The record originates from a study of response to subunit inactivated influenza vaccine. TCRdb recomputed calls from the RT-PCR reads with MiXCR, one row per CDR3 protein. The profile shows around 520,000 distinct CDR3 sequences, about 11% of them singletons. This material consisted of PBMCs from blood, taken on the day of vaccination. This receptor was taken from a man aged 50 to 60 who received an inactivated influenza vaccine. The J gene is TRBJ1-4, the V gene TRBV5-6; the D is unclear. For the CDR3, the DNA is TGTGCCAGCAGCTTGGTGACTTCTCGTGGTGAAAAACTGTTTTTT. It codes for CASSLVTSRGEKLFF.